This is a list of T cell receptor beta chains from one sample in a study of T-cell memory formation after mild COVID-19. TCRdb fed the 5' RACE reads into MiXCR, producing one record per CDR3 protein. The repertoire has hundreds of thousands of distinct CDR3 sequences, about 22% of them found once; the top ten carry around 9.2%. Material for sequencing was PBMCs or a T cell subset sorted from them (not recorded which). Receptor source: an adult woman who had mild COVID-19 (a few samples of this study predate the infection). Cell type and time point are not known. CDR3s include the opening cysteine and the closing phenylalanine or tryptophan. A D gene is named only where the DNA matches it firmly.

v_gene	d_gene	CDR3aa
TRBV25-1	TRBD1	CASSGAGTGAHEQYF
TRBV7-6	TRBD1	CASSTTGGNGETQYF
TRBV5-5	TRBD1	CASSLVGQGVTGNTIYF
TRBV27	-	CASRSWTYEQYF
TRBV12-3/TRBV12-4	TRBD1	CASSFKLAGQALGGQPQHF
TRBV6-5	-	CASSYSRGPGKTQYF
TRBV4-1	-	CASSQEVAGNLYEQYF
TRBV4-2	TRBD1	CASSQDPGTGDQPQHF
TRBV20-1	-	CSAQREGAGYEQYF
TRBV20-1	TRBD1	CSALRTGRGNIQYF
TRBV3-1	TRBD1	CASSLRQGSRETQYF
TRBV24-1	TRBD1	CATSDTIGQGAKGYNEQFF
TRBV13	TRBD1	CASSPSRTGGLSKSYEQYF
TRBV27	-	CASTPLASQGTYEQYF
TRBV19	TRBD2	CASSISAGGLREQFF
TRBV7-8	-	CASSLATPSYEQYF
TRBV29-1	-	CSVERQASQYF
TRBV7-2	-	CASTPIRFSYNSPLHF
TRBV24-1	TRBD1	CATSPGQTTDTQYF
TRBV5-1	-	CASSLVTFGEQFF
TRBV5-1	-	CASSSAGQETQYF
TRBV7-2	-	CASSRTDVQGETQYF
TRBV4-2	-	CASSPQLASRREQFF
TRBV29-1	-	CSVERESDEQYF
TRBV7-2	-	CASSLAFRSYNEQFF
TRBV19	TRBD2	CASSFLAGGPPGELFF
TRBV24-1	TRBD1	CATSDWTGEVAGELFF
TRBV7-6	-	CASSTGTQETQYF
TRBV6-5	TRBD1	CASSYDRETGGEAFF
TRBV29-1	TRBD1	CSVTLDRGLRETQYF
TRBV4-2	-	CASSQDVIIGSLGYNEQFF
TRBV5-1	TRBD1	CASSLGDRGPETQYF
TRBV20-1	TRBD1	CSAKRTGTAFF
TRBV12-3/TRBV12-4	-	CASNLLGIGYPRPF
TRBV24-1	-	CATSGLSSYNEQFF
TRBV7-2	-	CASSLGRSRLGYEQYF
TRBV7-3	TRBD2	CASSLWTSGTSYNEQFF
TRBV3-1	-	CASSLRGSGPITGELFF
TRBV12-3/TRBV12-4	-	CASSFSGVSSGELFF
TRBV6-2/TRBV6-3	-	CASSYFSGPRKTPLHF
TRBV12-3/TRBV12-4	-	CASSLRAGGAYEQYF
TRBV10-3	-	CAISDVGSEAFF
TRBV7-2	-	CASSIRQTLAKNIQYF
TRBV29-1	-	CSASVNTEAFF
TRBV29-1	TRBD2	CSVLPLLAGGRNEQFF
TRBV5-1	TRBD1	CASSFRDSGYEQYF
TRBV9	TRBD2	CASSVAIGEGPHF
TRBV7-9	-	CASSLGSQPRMNTEAFF
TRBV2	-	CASVPDSYNEQFF
TRBV5-1	TRBD1	CASSFDPGTGADTQYF
TRBV19	-	CASSTQGVRVAGTEAFF
TRBV12-3/TRBV12-4	TRBD1	CASSKRGTGMDYTF